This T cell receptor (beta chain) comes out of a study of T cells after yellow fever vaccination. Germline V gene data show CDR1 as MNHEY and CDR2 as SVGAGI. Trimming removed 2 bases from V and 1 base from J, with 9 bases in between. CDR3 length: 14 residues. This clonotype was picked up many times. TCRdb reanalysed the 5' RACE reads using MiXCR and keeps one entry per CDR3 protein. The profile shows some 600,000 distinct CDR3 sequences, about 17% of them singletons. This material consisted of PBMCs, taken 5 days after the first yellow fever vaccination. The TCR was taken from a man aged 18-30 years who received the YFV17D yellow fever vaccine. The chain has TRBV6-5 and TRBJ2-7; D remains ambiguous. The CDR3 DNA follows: TGTGCCAGCAGTTACCAGGCAGAATCCTACGAGCAGTACTTC. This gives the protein CASSYQAESYEQYF.